What follows is one T cell receptor (beta chain) and its context. The antigen is unknown. TCRdb recomputed calls from the RT-PCR reads with MiXCR, one row per CDR3 protein. The table records around 320,000 distinct CDR3 sequences, approximately 23% of them present only once. The data are from a study of response to subunit inactivated influenza vaccine. Study-wide points: The authors put forward the suggestion that each seasonal influenza vaccination may bring in only a limited number of new T cells.

The CDR3 runs 13 residues. V dropped 6 bases and J dropped 2 bases, with 10 bases sitting between them. Germline V gene sequence: CDR1 ENHRY, CDR2 SYGVKD. This sequence was found in a man between 50 and 75 years old who received an inactivated influenza vaccine. The sample was PBMCs from blood, taken around 22 months after vaccination. The V and J genes are TRBV10-3 and TRBJ2-5; weak D call: TRBD2 (7 bases). The CDR3 coding sequence is TGTGCCATCAGAGGGGGGGGGCAAGAGACCCAGTACTTC. It codes for CAIRGGGQETQYF.